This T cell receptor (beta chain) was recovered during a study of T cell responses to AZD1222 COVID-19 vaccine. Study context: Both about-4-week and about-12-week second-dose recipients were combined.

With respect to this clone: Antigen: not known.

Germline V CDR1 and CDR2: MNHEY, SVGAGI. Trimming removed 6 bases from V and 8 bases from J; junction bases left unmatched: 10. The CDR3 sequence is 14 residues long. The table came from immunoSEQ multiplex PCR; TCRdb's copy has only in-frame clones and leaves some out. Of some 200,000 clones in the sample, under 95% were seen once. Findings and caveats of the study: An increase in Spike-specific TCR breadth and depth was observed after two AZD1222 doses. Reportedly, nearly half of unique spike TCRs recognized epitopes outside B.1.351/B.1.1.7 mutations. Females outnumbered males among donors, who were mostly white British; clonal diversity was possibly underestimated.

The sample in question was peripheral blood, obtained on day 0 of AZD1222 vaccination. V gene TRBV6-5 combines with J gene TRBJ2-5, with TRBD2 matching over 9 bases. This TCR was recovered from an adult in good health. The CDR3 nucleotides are TGTGCCAGCAGCCTAGCGGGGATCCAAAATACCCAGTACTTC. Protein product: CASSLAGIQNTQYF.